The 5 T cell receptor beta chains reported below all come from one sample, sequenced in a study of low-dose radiotherapy and immunotherapy resistance in tumors. Using a constant-region primer together with a V-primer adapter, TCRs were subjected to 20 to 25 PCR cycles of amplification. TCRdb fed the reads into MiXCR, producing one record per CDR3 protein. Among 50,000 or so distinct CDR3 sequences listed, approximately 35% were seen once. The time point: after trial treatment. This sample's treatment: LDRT plus nivolumab, ipilimumab, low-dose cyclophosphamide and aspirin (RACIN trial). Sequenced here: PBMCs, sampled after low-dose radiotherapy plus immunotherapy. The source is a male donor with rectosigmoid adenocarcinoma.

At least ten counts were recorded for this clonotype. This CDR3 is CASSERASVETQYF. The CDR3 nucleotides are TGTGCCAGCAGTGAACGAGCGTCGGTGGAGACCCAGTACTTC. The chain employs TRBV25-1 and TRBJ2-5; D unclear. V shed 2 bases and J shed 5 bases, with 12 bases lying between them. CDR3 length: 14 amino acids. The germline V gene encodes CDR1 MGHDK and CDR2 SYGVNS.

This clonotype was picked up many times. The genes are TRBV2 and TRBJ1-1; 7 bases line up with TRBD1. This CDR3 has 13 amino acids. The germline CDR1 and CDR2 sequences are SNHLY and FYNNEI. V shed 3 bases and J 3 bases; nucleotides not matched to a gene: 1. The CDR3: CASSEDRYTEAFF. CDR3 nucleotide sequence: TGTGCCAGCAGTGAGGACAGGTACACTGAAGCTTTCTTT.

The chain links TRBV6-6 to TRBJ2-1, with 8 bases lining up with TRBD2. V shed 4 bases and J 4 bases; nucleotides not matched to a gene: 3. The CDR3 covers 14 residues. The germline V gene encodes CDR1 MNHNY and CDR2 SVGAGI (reference sequence). The CDR3 bases are TGTGCCAGCAGTTCCGGGGGGGTGTACAATGAGCAGTTCTTC. This sequence encodes CASSSGGVYNEQFF.

CDR3 loop: CASSLGVRTGAGYEQYF. For the CDR3, the DNA is TGTGCCAGCAGCTTAGGGGTCAGGACAGGAGCAGGGTACGAGCAGTACTTC. The rearrangement joins TRBV7-6 to TRBJ2-7, with 7 bases that match TRBD1. Germline V gene data show CDR1 as SGHVS and CDR2 as FNYEAQ. Trimming cost V 1 base and J 4 bases; bases outside gene matches: 13. The CDR3 spans 17 residues.

This clonotype was seen repeatedly, ten times or more. J is TRBJ2-2 and V is TRBV7-2; D is ambiguous. V was shortened by 5 bases and J by 3 bases, with 16 bases between the two germline ends. This CDR3 comprises 16 residues. Per germline, CDR1 SGHTA and CDR2 FQGNSA. CDR3 sequence (DNA): TGTGCCAGCAGCCCAACCCGAGTTATTGACACCGGGGAGCTGTTTTTT. Translating it yields CASSPTRVIDTGELFF. Based on the CDR3 plus reference TRBV7-2 and TRBJ2-2, the full variable domain is GAGVSQSPSNKVTEKGKDVELRCDPISGHTALYWYRQSLGQGLEFLIYFQGNSAPDKSGLPSDRFSAERTGGSVSTLTIQRTQQEDSAVYLCASSPTRVIDTGELFFGEGSRLTVL.